Below, one T cell receptor beta chain is given with its context. Its target is not known. The material for each subset, its genomic DNA, was split evenly across several immunoSEQ plates. TCRdb's copy holds only in-frame clones and misses some; the assay was immunoSEQ multiplex PCR. Among 2 million to 3 million clones, roughly 92% were seen once, and the ten largest hold over 0.12%. Participating donors were healthy, HIV-negative adults free of recent acute infections or vaccinations. The CDR3 contains 15 residues. Germline V gives CDR1 SGHNT, CDR2 YYREEE (reference sequence). Trimming removed 4 bases from V and 2 bases from J; junction bases left unmatched: 9. This record comes from a study of shared clonotypes between healthy human individuals. Overall study findings and caveats: Sampling covered nothing but blood. Tissue TCR repertoires likely differ from those found in blood. Compared with clonotypes that all four donors shared, non-shared clonotypes had lower generation probabilities.

The clonotype originates from a man younger than 35 in good health. The chain links TRBV5-4 to TRBJ2-7, with TRBD2 matching 7 bases. Sequencing used naive CD4+ T cells sorted from blood. The subset here: CD45RA+ positively selected. In nucleotides, the CDR3 is TGTGCCAGCAGCACCGGGGCTAGCGGCCCCTACGAGCAGTACTTC. As protein: CASSTGASGPYEQYF.